Included here is one TCR beta chain sequence, with context. Its antigen is undetermined. This specimen belongs to a study of beta chain features in type 1 diabetes. Findings and limits, study-wide: Within each of all four CD4+ subsets, Type 1 diabetes patients had TCRB CDR3s that were moderately but significantly shorter.

What was sequenced were expressed TCRB transcripts, since all of the isolated RNA had been reverse transcribed. Profiling relied on immunoSEQ multiplex PCR, and the TCRdb table lists in-frame clones only, not all of them. The sample has some 250,000 clones; approximately 10% are singletons. Sequenced: naive CD4+ T cells from blood. The TCR originated in a man younger than 40 with type 1 diabetes.

The DNA of the CDR3 is TGTGCCTGTTCGTTTTTGTGGGGCTGGAGTACTGGGGCCAACGTCCTGACTTTC. It is translated as CACSFLWGWSTGANVLTF. The genes are TRBV30 and TRBJ2-6; D might be TRBD1 (5 bases). Germline V CDR1 and CDR2: GTSNPN, SVGIG (reference sequence). The germline V and J ends were trimmed by 6 bases and 2 bases, with 23 bases remaining between them. The CDR3 length is 18 residues. The complete variable domain, with remaining parts taken from reference TRBV30 and TRBJ2-6, reads SQTIHQWPATLVQPVGSPLSLECTVEGTSNPNLYWYRQAAGRGLQLLFYSVGIGQISSEVPQNLSASRPQDRQFILSSKKLLLSDSGFYLCACSFLWGWSTGANVLTFGAGSRLTVL.